This TCR beta chain was recovered during a study of T cell responses to AZD1222 COVID-19 vaccine. Second-dose recipients at about 4 or about 12 weeks were treated as one pooled group. V lost 0 bases to trimming and J lost 0 bases; unmatched junction nucleotides: 11. The germline gives CDR1 SNHLY, CDR2 FYNNEI. This CDR3 has 20 amino acids. Points from the study as a whole: Mostly white British, mostly female donors; authors suggested clonal diversity may be underestimated. Breadth and depth of Spike-specific TCRs rose after two AZD1222 doses.

The assay was immunoSEQ multiplex PCR, and TCRdb's table has in-frame clones only and misses some. The sample records about 160,000 clones, roughly nine tenths being singletons. Worth noting for this clone: As yet, its antigen is unknown.

The J gene is TRBJ2-1, the V gene TRBV2, with TRBD2 identical over 10 bases. The source is an adult who received the AZD1222 COVID-19 vaccine. The sample in question was peripheral blood, obtained 28 days after the second AZD1222 dose. CDR3 amino acids: CASSEALPSGGVSSYNEQFF. Written as DNA, the CDR3 is TGTGCCAGCAGTGAAGCGCTTCCTAGCGGGGGCGTTAGCTCCTACAATGAGCAGTTCTTC.